The TCR beta chain described here comes from a study of T cell repertoires in cytomegalovirus infection. Study context: It can be stated that public TCR beta signatures indicated CMV infection as well as a matching HLA type.

The sample holds many counts of this clonotype. The antigen is undetermined. Study-wide points: Dominant in the ex vivo response were TCR beta clonotypes restricted by HLA-C and specific for CMV. Summed frequency of shared TCR beta families picked out CMV carriers who also had the relevant HLA.

TCRdb reanalysed the reads using MiXCR and keeps one entry per CDR3 protein. The profile shows 200,000 to 300,000 distinct CDR3 sequences, approximately 15% of them singletons. Sequencing was done on a sample of PBMCs. This clonotype was obtained from a human donor in good health (CMV status not recorded). Some clones in this sample may be carry-over from other donors' samples.

The CDR3 loop is CASSYVTGGTEAFF. CDR3 sequence (DNA): TGCGCCAGCAGCTATGTCACAGGGGGCACTGAAGCTTTCTTT. The rearrangement uses TRBV4-1 and TRBJ1-1; 8 bases line up with TRBD1. The germline V gene encodes CDR1 MGHRA and CDR2 YSYEKL. The CDR3 loop spans 14 amino acids. V trimming: 5 bases; J trimming: 4 bases; junction bases outside the gene matches: 6.